This entry is about one T cell receptor beta chain. This sample was included in a study of blood T cell repertoires in COVID-19. Study details: Nucleic acid was either cDNA or gDNA, and it came from T cells, B-cell-depleted T cells, or PBMCs.

The length of the CDR3 is 14 residues. Germline V gene data show CDR1 as SNHLY and CDR2 as FYNNEI. The V gene lost 5 bases and the J gene lost 0 bases, with 10 bases spanning the gap. The protocol was immunoSEQ multiplex PCR, while the TCRdb copy is restricted to in-frame clones and leaves out a portion. Of 220,000 or so clones listed, about 79% are singletons. The genes are TRBV2 and TRBJ1-1; D possibly corresponds to TRBD1 (6 bases). This receptor was taken from a woman in her sixties or seventies who had recovered from COVID-19. The sample taken for sequencing was PBMCs or T cells enriched from blood (not recorded which). The DNA for the CDR3 is TGTGCCAGCAGTAGACAGGTATTGAACACTGAAGCTTTCTTT. It yields the protein CASSRQVLNTEAFF.